This TCR beta chain was profiled in a study of T-cell memory formation after mild COVID-19. Study-wide context: TCR clusters were mostly donor specific. Study results and caveats: Clones contracting day 15 to 85 were balanced CD4/CD8; later expanders leaned CD4+. Shrinking CD4+ clones resided mostly in CM and EM, and CD8+ ones in EMRA. Whether second-wave clones peaking at day 37 were SARS-CoV-2 specific went unconfirmed.

Details on this clonotype: No antigen is known for it.

V gave up 3 bases and J gave up 7 bases; unmatched junction bases: 5. Germline V gives CDR1 SEHNR, CDR2 FQNEAQ (reference sequence). CDR3 length: 15 amino acids. TCRdb re-analysed the 5' RACE reads in MiXCR, keeping a single row per CDR3 protein. Here the sample spans approximately 400,000 distinct CDR3 sequences, approximately 24% being singletons. Sequencing used PBMCs or a T cell subset sorted from them (not recorded which). This chain uses TRBV7-9 with TRBJ2-4, with TRBD2 matching over 11 bases. The sequence was obtained from an adult woman who had mild COVID-19 (a few samples of this study predate the infection). Cell type and time point are not known. The CDR3 loop is CASSFVASGRNIQYF. CDR3 DNA: TGTGCCAGCAGCTTTGTTGCTAGCGGGAGGAACATTCAGTACTTC. The full variable domain, with the rest looked up from reference TRBV7-9 and TRBJ2-4, is DTGVSQNPRHKITKRGQNVTFRCDPISEHNRLYWYRQTLGQGPEFLTYFQNEAQLEKSRLLSDRFSAERPKGSFSTLEIQRTEQGDSAMYLCASSFVASGRNIQYFGAGTRLSVL.